This T cell receptor beta chain was sequenced for a study of cytomegalovirus exposure and HLA in healthy donors. The PCR ran on 60 Vbeta and 13 Jbeta primers. Using immunoSEQ multiplex PCR, the repertoire was profiled, and TCRdb retains in-frame clones only, with some absent. Of approximately 140,000 clones listed, around 77% were seen once; the top ten hold 0.94%. CDR3 length: 13 amino acids. The germline gives CDR1 SGHTA, CDR2 FQGNSA. Trimming removed 4 bases at V and 4 bases at J, with 10 bases between. The sample comprised PBMCs. The clonotype originates from a woman in her sixties or seventies in good health and CMV-seronegative. This chain uses TRBV7-2 with TRBJ2-5; possibly TRBD1 for D (5 bases). This CDR3 is CASSSDTPETQYF. The DNA for the CDR3 is TGTGCCAGCAGCTCGGACACACCAGAGACCCAGTACTTC.